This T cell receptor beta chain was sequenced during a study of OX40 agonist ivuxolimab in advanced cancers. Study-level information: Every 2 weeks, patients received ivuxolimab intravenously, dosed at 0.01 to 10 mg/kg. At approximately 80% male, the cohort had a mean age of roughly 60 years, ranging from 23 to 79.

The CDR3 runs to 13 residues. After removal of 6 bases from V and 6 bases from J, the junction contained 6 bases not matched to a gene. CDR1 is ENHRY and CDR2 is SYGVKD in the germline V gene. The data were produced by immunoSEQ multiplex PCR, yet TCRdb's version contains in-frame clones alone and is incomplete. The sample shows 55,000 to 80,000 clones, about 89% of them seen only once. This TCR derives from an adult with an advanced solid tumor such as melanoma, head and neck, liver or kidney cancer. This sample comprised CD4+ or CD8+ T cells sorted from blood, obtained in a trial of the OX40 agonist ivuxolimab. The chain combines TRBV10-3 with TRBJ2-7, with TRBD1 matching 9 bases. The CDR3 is CAIRLDRGSEQYF. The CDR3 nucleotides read TGTGCCATCAGACTAGACAGGGGGAGCGAGCAGTACTTC.